Presented here are 10 T cell receptor beta chains from one specimen sequenced in a study of blood T cell repertoires in COVID-19. Profiling relied on immunoSEQ multiplex PCR, and the TCRdb table lists in-frame clones only, not all of them. The table shows about 180,000 clones, with less than 85% occurring only once. The sample was peripheral blood. The receptors were gathered from a human donor in a cohort sampled during active COVID-19.

The chain carries TRBV13 and TRBJ1-2; 9 bases fit TRBD1. Germline lookup yields CDR1 PRHDT and CDR2 FYEKMQ (reference sequence). The CDR3 has 13 amino acids. Losses at the gene ends were 5 bases for V and 7 bases for J; bases not matched to a gene: 5. The CDR3 is CASSLQGASGYTF. As DNA, the CDR3 is TGTGCCAGCAGCCTACAGGGGGCAAGTGGCTACACCTTC.

The J gene is TRBJ2-7, the V gene TRBV4-1; TRBD2 matches 16 bases. V dropped 0 bases and J dropped 2; count of bases not matched to a gene: 7. The CDR3 loop spans 19 amino acids. Germline V gene data show CDR1 as MGHRA and CDR2 as YSYEKL. The CDR3 here is CASSQDTKGTSGGAYEQYF. The CDR3 region has the DNA TGCGCCAGCAGCCAAGACACTAAGGGGACTAGCGGGGGGGCCTACGAGCAGTACTTC.

V gene TRBV2 combines with J gene TRBJ2-7; TRBD1 matches at 10 bases. CDR3 length: 13 residues. Germline V gene lookup returns CDR1 SNHLY and CDR2 FYNNEI. V dropped 5 bases and J dropped 4; count of bases not matched to a gene: 2. The CDR3, as DNA: TGTGCCAGCAGTTGGGACAGGGGATACGAGCAGTACTTC. Protein: CASSWDRGYEQYF.

The rearrangement uses TRBV5-1 and TRBJ1-6; no reliable D call. Germline V gene data show CDR1 as SGHRS and CDR2 as YFSETQ. V lost 6 bases to trimming and J lost 10 bases, with 17 bases between them. The CDR3 extends over 14 amino acids. CDR3 loop: CASTPRIGGSPLHF. In nucleotides, the CDR3 is TGCGCCAGCACCCCCCGGATTGGCGGGTCACCCCTCCACTTT.

The chain employs TRBV13 and TRBJ2-7; a weak D match, TRBD1 (5 bases). Trimming pared 5 bases from V and 5 bases from J, leaving 13 bases between. The CDR3 spans 13 residues. Germline V gene lookup returns CDR1 PRHDT and CDR2 FYEKMQ (reference sequence). CDR3 in DNA: TGTGCCAGCAGCCCACCCAGGGTTGACGAGCAGTACTTC. This translates into CASSPPRVDEQYF. The whole variable domain, filled in from reference TRBV13 and TRBJ2-7, reads AAGVIQSPRHLIKEKRETATLKCYPIPRHDTVYWYQQGPGQDPQFLISFYEKMQSDKGSIPDRFSAQQFSDYHSELNMSSLELGDSALYFCASSPPRVDEQYFGPGTRLTVT.

The J gene is TRBJ1-2, the V gene TRBV2; 7 nucleotides match TRBD1. The CDR3 is made up of 13 amino acids. V trimming: 4 bases; J trimming: 4 bases; junction bases outside the gene matches: 3. CDR1 SNHLY and CDR2 FYNNEI come from the germline V gene. Here the CDR3 DNA reads TGTGCCAGCAGTGTCCAGGGGGGCTATGGCTACACCTTC. It encodes CASSVQGGYGYTF.

This rearrangement joins TRBV11-2 to TRBJ2-5; 7 nucleotides align to TRBD1. This CDR3 is 14 amino acids long. The ends lost 5 bases at V and 0 bases at J; junction bases unmatched: 3. CDR1 is SGHAT, CDR2 FQNNGV, per germline. The CDR3 nucleotides read TGTGCCAGCAGCCCGGGGACAGACCAAGAGACCCAGTACTTC. Residues: CASSPGTDQETQYF.

This rearrangement joins TRBV15 to TRBJ2-6; 7 bases align to TRBD1. Looked up from germline, CDR1 is LNHNV and CDR2 is YYDKDF (reference sequence). V dropped 1 base and J dropped 0; count of bases not matched to a gene: 0. The CDR3 runs 16 residues. CDR3 loop: CATSRGTGSGANVLTF. Written as DNA, the CDR3 is TGTGCCACCAGCAGAGGGACAGGCTCTGGGGCCAACGTCCTGACTTTC.

This clone has only one observation. The CDR3: CASSEWLRGAQTNIQYF. The CDR3 coding sequence is TGTGCCAGCAGTGAATGGTTGCGGGGGGCCCAAACCAACATTCAGTACTTC. The rearrangement joins TRBV2 to TRBJ2-4; 8 bases are a match to TRBD2. CDR1 is SNHLY and CDR2 is FYNNEI in the germline V gene. V trimming: 2 bases; J trimming: 7 bases; junction bases outside the gene matches: 13. The CDR3 is made up of 17 amino acids.

The V gene is TRBV7-3, the J gene TRBJ2-2, with D perhaps TRBD2 (6 bases). Germline loops: CDR1 SGHTA, CDR2 FQGTGA. V lost 2 bases, J lost 2 bases, and 9 bases lay in between. The CDR3 runs 15 residues. CDR3 in amino acids: CASSLAGLNTGELFF. CDR3 coding DNA: TGTGCCAGCAGCTTAGCGGGGCTTAACACCGGGGAGCTGTTTTTT. The variable domain in full, with the rest retrieved from reference TRBV7-3 and TRBJ2-2, is GAGVSQTPSNKVTEKGKYVELRCDPISGHTALYWYRQSLGQGPEFLIYFQGTGAADDSGLPNDRFFAVRPEGSVSTLKIQRTERGDSAVYLCASSLAGLNTGELFFGEGSRLTVL.